These 30 T cell receptor beta chains share one sample of origin, sequenced in a study of blood T cell repertoires in COVID-19. Method: immunoSEQ multiplex PCR; TCRdb's copy keeps in-frame clones and lacks some. The table records about 190,000 clones, roughly 82% of them present only once. The specimen sequenced was peripheral blood. These receptor sequences come from an older woman with COVID-19, enrolled during active disease.

This chain joins TRBV6-2 or TRBV6-3 and TRBJ2-1; 9 nucleotides line up with TRBD2. CDR1 is MNHEY and CDR2 is SVGEGT in the germline V gene. J gave up 7 bases and V 5 bases, and 15 bases lay outside the gene matches. The CDR3 loop spans 17 amino acids. CDR3 in DNA: TGTGCCAGCAGTGACCCGCGGCGGGAGGGCCGGAGGAATGAGCAGTTCTTC. Translation gives CASSDPRREGRRNEQFF.

This clone appeared a few times. V and J are TRBV6-5 and TRBJ1-1, with TRBD1 as a possible D gene (5 bases). The CDR3 is 15 amino acids. The germline CDR1 and CDR2 sequences are MNHEY and SVGAGI. The V gene lost 6 bases and the J gene lost 1 base, with 15 bases spanning the gap. The DNA of the CDR3 is TGTGCCAGCAGGCCCCGAGGGGAGGCGAACACTGAAGCTTTCTTT. Translated: CASRPRGEANTEAFF.

The chain has TRBV10-3 and TRBJ1-5; 7 nucleotides line up with TRBD1. The CDR3 length is 15 residues. The V gene end was trimmed by 6 bases and the J gene end by 4 bases; junction bases not matched to a gene: 9. From germline, CDR1 is ENHRY and CDR2 SYGVKD. CDR3 nucleotide sequence: TGTGCCATCAGCGTAGACAGGGCCCTTAATCAGCCCCAGCATTTT. Amino acid sequence: CAISVDRALNQPQHF.

The rearrangement uses TRBV6-6 and TRBJ2-7; TRBD1 is a possible D gene (6 bases). CDR1 and CDR2 from the germline V gene are MNHNY and SVGAGI (reference sequence). V lost 10 bases and J 2 bases, leaving 12 bases between the germline ends. This CDR3 contains 12 residues. DNA of the CDR3: TGTGCCACTGCGACAGGACCCTACGAGCAGTACTTC. This gives the protein CATATGPYEQYF.

This chain joins TRBV19 and TRBJ1-1; tentative D call: TRBD1 (6 bases). Trimming took 3 bases from V and 4 from J, leaving 24 bases between them. CDR3 length: 18 residues. The germline V gene has CDR1 LNHDA and CDR2 SQIVND (reference sequence). CDR3 sequence: CASSIGVGAGVVGTEAFF. The CDR3 DNA sequence: TGTGCCAGTAGTATTGGGGTCGGCGCAGGGGTTGTTGGCACTGAAGCTTTCTTT. The full variable domain, its missing parts supplied by reference TRBV19 and TRBJ1-1, is DGGITQSPKYLFRKEGQNVTLSCEQNLNHDAMYWYRQDPGQGLRLIYYSQIVNDFQKGDIAEGYSVSREKKESFPLTVTSAQKNPTAFYLCASSIGVGAGVVGTEAFFGQGTRLTVV.

J is TRBJ1-1 and V is TRBV7-9; TRBD1 is a possible D gene (6 bases). Germline loops: CDR1 SEHNR, CDR2 FQNEAQ (reference sequence). This CDR3 is 12 amino acids long. Trimming cost V 5 bases and J 9 bases, with 13 bases left between them. The CDR3 spells CASSGVGAQAFF. The CDR3 DNA reads as TGTGCCAGCAGCGGGGTGGGGGCCCAAGCTTTCTTT.

In nucleotides, the CDR3 is TGCAGCGTTGAGGCAGGGGGTTCCCTTTATGGCTACACCTTC. This gives the protein CSVEAGGSLYGYTF. V and J are TRBV29-1 and TRBJ1-2; the match to TRBD1 covers 7 bases. Trimming took 3 bases from V and 5 from J; bases not matched to a gene: 9. Germline CDR1 is SQVTM and CDR2 is ANQGSEA. CDR3 length: 14 amino acids.

V is TRBV11-2 and J is TRBJ2-4, with D possibly matching TRBD2 (6 bases). Germline V gene lookup returns CDR1 SGHAT and CDR2 FQNNGV. V was cut by 1 base and J by 6 bases, with 10 bases left in between. The CDR3 length is 14 residues. CDR3 amino acids: CASSLGVSGNIQYF. As DNA, the CDR3 is TGTGCCAGCAGCTTAGGGGTTAGCGGAAACATTCAGTACTTC.

J is TRBJ1-3 and V is TRBV18; 12 bases match TRBD1. V lost 6 bases to trimming and J lost 1 base; unmatched junction nucleotides: 7. The CDR3 contains 17 residues. Germline V gene data show CDR1 as KGHSH and CDR2 as LQKENI. The DNA of the CDR3 is TGTGCCAGCTCCCGGGACAGGGGGCTAGGTTCTGGAAACACCATATATTTT. Translation: CASSRDRGLGSGNTIYF. The entire variable domain, with the rest obtained from reference TRBV18 and TRBJ1-3, is as follows: NAGVMQNPRHLVRRRGQEARLRCSPMKGHSHVYWYRQLPEEGLKFMVYLQKENIIDESGMPKERFSAEFPKEGPSILRIQQVVRGDSAAYFCASSRDRGLGSGNTIYFGEGSWLTVV.

V gene TRBV7-2 combines with J gene TRBJ1-5; 9 nucleotides align to TRBD1. The ends lost 6 bases at V and 2 bases at J; junction bases unmatched: 5. Germline assignment: CDR1 SGHTA and CDR2 FQGNSA. CDR3 length: 15 residues. CDR3 in DNA: TGTGCCAGCAGTTGGACAGGGGTAGGCAATCAGCCCCAGCATTTT. The encoded protein is CASSWTGVGNQPQHF.

This clone has a handful of counts. This chain connects TRBV6-2 or TRBV6-3 to TRBJ1-2; D uncertain. This CDR3 has 12 residues. Germline V gene data show CDR1 as MNHEY and CDR2 as SVGEGT. With 5 bases removed from V and 3 bases from J, the gap between germline ends came to 7 bases. The CDR3 region is CASSAQDYGYTF. CDR3 nucleotides: TGTGCCAGCAGTGCCCAGGACTATGGCTACACCTTC.

The chain links TRBV18 to TRBJ1-1; 8 positions match TRBD1. After removal of 3 bases from V and 4 bases from J, the junction contained 4 bases not matched to a gene. Germline-derived CDR1 and CDR2 are KGHSH and LQKENI. The CDR3 has 14 residues. The CDR3 sequence is CASSPLTGGTEAFF. DNA of the CDR3: TGTGCCAGCTCACCTCTCACAGGGGGCACTGAAGCTTTCTTT.

This clone came up a few times. V is TRBV11-2 and J is TRBJ1-5, with D maybe TRBD1 (6 bases). The ends were cut back, 4 bases at V and 6 bases at J, with 16 bases in the middle. Per germline, CDR1 SGHAT and CDR2 FQNNGV. CDR3 length: 15 residues. The chain's CDR3 is CASSSDGGLGQPQHF. Here the CDR3 DNA reads TGTGCCAGCAGCTCAGACGGGGGGCTAGGTCAGCCCCAGCATTTT.

This clone was detected only once. The chain has TRBV30 and TRBJ2-1; TRBD1 is a possible D gene (6 bases). This CDR3 comprises 15 residues. CDR1 is GTSNPN, CDR2 SVGIG, per germline (reference sequence). V lost 0 bases to trimming and J lost 0 bases, with 9 bases between them. The CDR3 sequence is CAWSVGGASYNEQFF. The CDR3 bases are TGTGCCTGGAGTGTAGGGGGAGCCTCCTACAATGAGCAGTTCTTC.

The rearrangement uses TRBV28 and TRBJ1-2; 8 nucleotides align to TRBD1. Germline V gives CDR1 MDHEN, CDR2 SYDVKM. The CDR3 is made up of 14 amino acids. Germline trimming cut 7 bases from V and 4 bases from J; bases unmatched to any gene: 8. The CDR3 loop reads CASNLYRGIYGYTF. Here the CDR3 DNA reads TGTGCCAGCAATCTGTACAGGGGGATCTATGGCTACACCTTC.

This clone was seen once. The chain joins TRBV5-4 to TRBJ1-1, with TRBD1 identical over 11 bases. Looked up from germline, CDR1 is SGHNT and CDR2 is YYREEE (reference sequence). Trimming removed 3 bases from V and 8 bases from J; junction bases left unmatched: 9. The CDR3 has 15 residues. CDR3 amino acids: CASSSGDRGYTEAFF. In DNA, the CDR3 is TGTGCCAGCAGCTCCGGGGACAGGGGGTATACCGAAGCTTTCTTT.

The chain couples TRBV28 to TRBJ2-1; no clear D gene. Trimming left V 5 bases short and J 10 bases short, with 12 bases between. CDR1 is MDHEN, CDR2 SYDVKM, per germline. CDR3 length: 12 residues. The CDR3 DNA is TGTGCCAGCAGTCCCCCGCTTAGCGAGCAGTTCTTC. This sequence encodes CASSPPLSEQFF.

The rearrangement links TRBV24-1 to TRBJ2-5; D not resolved. There are 17 residues in the CDR3. CDR1 is KGHDR, CDR2 SFDVKD, per germline. Trimming removed 1 base at V and 2 bases at J, with 16 bases between. The CDR3 here is CATSDFPSNPTQETQYF. The CDR3 DNA follows: TGTGCCACCAGTGATTTCCCCAGTAACCCCACACAAGAGACCCAGTACTTC.

V usage is TRBV7-3 and J usage is TRBJ2-3, with TRBD1 matching over 7 bases. V was pared by 3 bases and J by 2 bases, with 8 bases of the junction left unmatched. CDR3 length equals 16 residues. The germline CDR1 and CDR2 sequences are SGHTA and FQGTGA. CDR3 coding DNA: TGTGCCAGCAGCTTGGAGAGGGGGCGCCCCACAGATACGCAGTATTTT. Translation: CASSLERGRPTDTQYF. The full variable domain, with the rest looked up from reference TRBV7-3 and TRBJ2-3, is GAGVSQTPSNKVTEKGKYVELRCDPISGHTALYWYRQSLGQGPEFLIYFQGTGAADDSGLPNDRFFAVRPEGSVSTLKIQRTERGDSAVYLCASSLERGRPTDTQYFGPGTRLTVL.

This clone was seen more than once but under ten times. The V and J genes are TRBV12-5 and TRBJ1-5; a weak D match, TRBD1 (5 bases). The germline gives CDR1 LGHNT, CDR2 FRNRAP. CDR3 length: 14 residues. The ends were cut back, 1 base at V and 7 bases at J, with 11 bases in the middle. This CDR3 reads CASGLAGTHQPQHF. Written as DNA, the CDR3 is TGTGCTAGTGGTTTGGCCGGGACTCACCAGCCCCAGCATTTT.

The chain recombines TRBV7-3 with TRBJ1-5, with 9 bases that match TRBD1. The germline V gene has CDR1 SGHTA and CDR2 FQGTGA. The J segment lost 0 bases and the V segment lost 5 bases, leaving 2 bases of the junction unmatched. The CDR3 is made up of 15 amino acids. The CDR3 is CASSGTGNSNQPQHF. The CDR3, as DNA: TGTGCCAGCAGCGGGACAGGGAATAGCAATCAGCCCCAGCATTTT.

The V and J genes are TRBV18 and TRBJ1-2; D perhaps matches TRBD1 (6 bases). CDR3 length equals 12 residues. CDR1 is KGHSH, CDR2 LQKENI, per germline. Between the trimmed V and J ends, which lost 1 base and 6 bases, there was a span of 6 bases. The CDR3 DNA reads TGTGCCAGCTCACCACAGGGGGATGGCTACACCTTC. Encoded protein: CASSPQGDGYTF.

This sequence joins TRBV1 and TRBJ1-1; the table's D call, TRBD1, was not checked against the DNA. TRBV1 is classified as a pseudogene. The CDR3 length is 15 residues. CDR3 bases: TGCACCAGCAGCCACCCCAGGGTTAAAGGCACTGAAGCTTTCTTT. Its translation: CTSSHPRVKGTEAFF.

The chain is built from TRBV27 and TRBJ1-4; D gene ambiguous. CDR3 length: 18 residues. Trimming removed 4 bases at V and 10 bases at J, with 28 bases between. The germline V gene has CDR1 MNHEY and CDR2 SMNVEV (reference sequence). In DNA, the CDR3 is TGTGCCAGCAGTTCCCGCCGGCAGTTCGGAAGAGGAGTCGGAAAACTGTTTTTT. Translated, it gives CASSSRRQFGRGVGKLFF.

This rearrangement joins TRBV4-1 to TRBJ2-5; D possibly corresponds to TRBD2 (5 bases). The CDR3 runs to 16 residues. Germline V lookup: CDR1 MGHRA, CDR2 YSYEKL. V was clipped by 0 bases and J by 7 bases, with 18 bases between them. In DNA form, the CDR3 reads TGCGCCAGCAGCCAAGAAGCAGCGAGGGTTCGAGGGACCCAGTACTTC. Protein product: CASSQEAARVRGTQYF.

The chain has TRBV6-6 and TRBJ2-2; D ambiguous. There are 16 residues in the CDR3. The ends were cut back, 5 bases at V and 2 bases at J, with 15 bases in the middle. Germline values: CDR1 MNHNY, CDR2 SVGAGI (reference sequence). The CDR3 loop is CASSPRGQINTGELFF. The CDR3 bases are TGTGCCAGCAGTCCCCGTGGGCAGATTAACACCGGGGAGCTGTTTTTT.

The rearrangement joins TRBV21-1 to TRBJ2-7; TRBD1, as called in the table, went unchecked against the DNA. TRBV21-1 is recorded as a pseudogene. The CDR3 loop spans 14 amino acids. This CDR3 reads CASRQGTFSYEQYV. CDR3 coding DNA: TGTGCCAGCCGCCAGGGGACCTTCTCTTACGAGCAGTACGTC.

In this sample, this clone turned up a few times. V usage is TRBV5-1 and J usage is TRBJ1-2; no clear D. The germline CDR1 and CDR2 sequences are SGHRS and YFSETQ. The CDR3 contains 14 residues. Trimming pared 0 bases from V and 8 bases from J, leaving 14 bases between. In DNA, the CDR3 is TGCGCCAGCAGCTTGGGAGCAACCACGCGGGGCTACACCTTC. Translation gives CASSLGATTRGYTF.

Only a few counts were recorded for this clone. V usage is TRBV5-5 and J usage is TRBJ1-6; the match to TRBD1 covers 11 bases. With V trimmed by 1 base and J by 0 bases, 3 bases remained unmatched. CDR3 length equals 18 residues. In germline, CDR1 is SGHKS, CDR2 YYEKEE (reference sequence). CDR3 nucleotides: TGTGCCAGCAGCTTGAAGGGACAGGGGGGCTCCTATAATTCACCCCTCCACTTT. Protein: CASSLKGQGGSYNSPLHF.

This clone was seen just once. This sequence joins TRBV6-5 and TRBJ1-1, with a weak D call TRBD1 (5 bases). The CDR3 covers 15 residues. CDR1 and CDR2 from the germline V gene are MNHEY and SVGAGI. Trimming removed 7 bases from V and 4 bases from J, with 19 bases in between. CDR3 bases: TGTGCCAGCACCCTTAAGGGGTATTCGCCCACTGAAGCTTTCTTT. It translates to CASTLKGYSPTEAFF.